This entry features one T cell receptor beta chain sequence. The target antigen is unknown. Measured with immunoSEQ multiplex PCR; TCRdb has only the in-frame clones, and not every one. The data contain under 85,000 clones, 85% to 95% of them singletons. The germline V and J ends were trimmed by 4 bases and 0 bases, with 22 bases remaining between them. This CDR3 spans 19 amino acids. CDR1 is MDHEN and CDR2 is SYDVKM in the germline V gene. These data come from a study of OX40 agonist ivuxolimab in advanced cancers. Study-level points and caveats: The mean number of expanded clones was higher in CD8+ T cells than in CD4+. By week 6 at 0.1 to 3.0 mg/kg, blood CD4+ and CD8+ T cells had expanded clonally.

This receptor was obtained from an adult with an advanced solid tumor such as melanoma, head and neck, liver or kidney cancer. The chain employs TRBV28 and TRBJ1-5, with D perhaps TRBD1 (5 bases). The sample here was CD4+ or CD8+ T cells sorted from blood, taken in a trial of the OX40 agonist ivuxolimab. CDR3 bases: TGTGCCAGCAGTTCCCCGACAGAATGGCCCTTCTTTAGCAATCAGCCCCAGCATTTT. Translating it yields CASSSPTEWPFFSNQPQHF.